These 19 T cell receptor beta chains were all obtained from the same sample, sequenced in a study of CD8 T cells in Susac syndrome. Random-hexamer reverse transcription was applied to roughly 0.5 to 1 ug RNA. TCRdb analysed the immunoSEQ multiplex PCR reads with MiXCR anew, one entry per CDR3 protein. The sample consists of hundreds of thousands of distinct CDR3 sequences, over 90% of them appearing once. The sample consisted of CD4+ T cells from PBMCs. The receptors come from a human donor with Susac syndrome.

This chain joins TRBV5-4 and TRBJ2-3; D might be TRBD1 (6 bases). The CDR3 totals 14 residues. Trimming removed 4 bases at V and 6 bases at J, with 15 bases between. Germline V gene sequence: CDR1 SGHNT, CDR2 YYREEE (reference sequence). The CDR3 nucleotides read TGTGCCAGCAGCGAAACCGGGACATGGGATACGCAGTATTTT. This gives the protein CASSETGTWDTQYF.

The chain couples TRBV6-1 to TRBJ1-5; D gene ambiguous. This CDR3 is built from 16 residues. Germline-derived CDR1 and CDR2 are MNHNS and SASEGT. Trimming shortened V by 3 bases and J by 2 bases, and 14 bases separated the two germline ends. The CDR3 nucleotides are TGTGCCAGCAGTGAGAGGTCTCCTGGTGGCAATCAGCCCCAGCATTTT. This gives the protein CASSERSPGGNQPQHF.

The chain recombines TRBV29-1 with TRBJ1-1; 7 positions agree with TRBD1. This CDR3 has 13 residues. The junction had 4 bases not matched to a gene; V was cut back by 6 bases and J by 0 bases. From germline, CDR1 is SQVTM and CDR2 ANQGSEA. In nucleotides, the CDR3 is TGCAGCGTACAGACAGGGTTGAACACTGAAGCTTTCTTT. Protein product: CSVQTGLNTEAFF. The full variable domain, its missing parts supplied by reference TRBV29-1 and TRBJ1-1, is SAVISQKPSRDICQRGTSLTIQCQVDSQVTMMFWYRQQPGQSLTLIATANQGSEATYESGFVIDKFPISRPNLTFSTLTVSNMSPEDSSIYLCSVQTGLNTEAFFGQGTRLTVV.

This chain uses TRBV18 with TRBJ1-1; no firm D call. Germline V lookup: CDR1 KGHSH, CDR2 LQKENI. This CDR3 is 13 amino acids long. V was trimmed by 6 bases and J by 1 base, leaving 9 bases between them. The CDR3 nucleotides read TGTGCCAGCTCCCCAACAGAGAACACTGAAGCTTTCTTT. It specifies CASSPTENTEAFF. Supplemented by reference TRBV18 and TRBJ1-1, the full variable domain reads NAGVMQNPRHLVRRRGQEARLRCSPMKGHSHVYWYRQLPEEGLKFMVYLQKENIIDESGMPKERFSAEFPKEGPSILRIQQVVRGDSAAYFCASSPTENTEAFFGQGTRLTVV.

The rearrangement uses TRBV6-6 and TRBJ2-3; 10 bases fit TRBD2. Looked up from germline, CDR1 is MNHNY and CDR2 is SVGAGI (reference sequence). Losses at the gene ends were 8 bases for V and 2 bases for J; bases not matched to a gene: 4. The CDR3 runs 14 residues. DNA of the CDR3: TGTGCCAGCGCTAGCGGGGGATCCACAGATACGCAGTATTTT. It codes for CASASGGSTDTQYF.

The V call is TRBV15, the J call TRBJ2-7; the D is unclear. This CDR3 contains 12 residues. Trimming pared 2 bases from V and 6 bases from J, leaving 8 bases between. Per the germline V gene, CDR1 is LNHNV and CDR2 is YYDKDF (reference sequence). CDR3 sequence reads: CATSRSMAEQYF. The CDR3 DNA follows: TGTGCCACCAGCAGATCGATGGCCGAGCAGTACTTC.

This chain links TRBV27 with TRBJ1-5; TRBD1 agrees at 7 bases. Per germline, CDR1 MNHEY and CDR2 SMNVEV (reference sequence). The V gene end was trimmed by 4 bases and the J gene end by 7 bases; junction bases not matched to a gene: 7. The CDR3 is 14 amino acids. In DNA, the CDR3 is TGTGCCAGCAGTTCGGACAGGCTAAGCCAGCCCCAGCATTTT. It codes for CASSSDRLSQPQHF.

The chain combines TRBV20-1 with TRBJ1-5, with TRBD1 as a possible D gene (5 bases). The CDR3 has 14 residues. With 5 bases removed from V and 1 base from J, the gap between germline ends came to 12 bases. Germline CDR1 and CDR2: DFQATT and SNEGSKA (reference sequence). The CDR3 region is CSAWGGNSNQPQHF. CDR3 bases: TGCAGTGCTTGGGGGGGGAACAGCAATCAGCCCCAGCATTTT.

This clonotype was observed a single time. The chain employs TRBV14 and TRBJ2-5; D uncertain. Germline CDR1 SGHDN, CDR2 FVKESK. The CDR3 length is 16 residues. The ends were cut back, 1 base at V and 0 bases at J, with 12 bases in the middle. The CDR3 coding sequence is TGTGCCAGCAGCCAAGTGTCCACATCGTACCAAGAGACCCAGTACTTC. As protein: CASSQVSTSYQETQYF.

In its sample, this clonotype was seen once. The chain employs TRBV20-1 and TRBJ2-1; D gene ambiguous. V shed 2 bases and J shed 8 bases, with 19 bases lying between them. CDR1 is DFQATT and CDR2 is SNEGSKA in the germline V gene (reference sequence). The CDR3 runs 15 residues. This chain's CDR3 is CSARSGQFDTDEQFF. The CDR3 region has the DNA TGCAGTGCTAGATCCGGCCAATTCGACACCGATGAGCAGTTCTTC.

This chain links TRBV19 with TRBJ1-4, with 7 bases that match TRBD1. The CDR3 spans 15 residues. Germline V gives CDR1 LNHDA, CDR2 SQIVND (reference sequence). V lost 8 bases, J lost 6 bases, and 12 bases stayed unmatched. CDR3 nucleotide sequence: TGTGCCAGTCGGGACAGACAAACGTCGGATGAAAAACTGTTTTTT. It is translated as CASRDRQTSDEKLFF.

The chain joins TRBV29-1 to TRBJ1-5, with D unresolved. There are 12 residues in the CDR3. V lost 6 bases to trimming and J lost 0 bases, with 6 bases between them. Germline-derived CDR1 and CDR2 are SQVTM and ANQGSEA. The CDR3 sequence is CSVRDSNQPQHF. The CDR3 DNA is TGCAGCGTGAGGGATAGCAATCAGCCCCAGCATTTT.

The CDR3 DNA reads TGCAGTGCCCCGACCGGGACAGATAGCAATCAGCCCCAGCATTTT. Amino acid sequence: CSAPTGTDSNQPQHF. The chain joins TRBV20-1 to TRBJ1-5, with 7 bases identical to TRBD1. Germline lookup yields CDR1 DFQATT and CDR2 SNEGSKA (reference sequence). V was clipped by 6 bases and J by 0 bases; unmatched bases: 8. This CDR3 has 15 amino acids.

The chain employs TRBV12-3 or TRBV12-4 and TRBJ1-5; D gene uncertain. Trimming pared 4 bases from V and 0 bases from J, leaving 4 bases between. The CDR3 extends over 13 amino acids. CDR3 coding DNA: TGTGCCAGCAGTTCATATAGCAATCAGCCCCAGCATTTT. Protein: CASSSYSNQPQHF.

The chain recombines TRBV7-2 with TRBJ2-6; D unclear. The CDR3 consists of 14 residues. The V gene lost 3 bases and the J gene lost 0 bases, with 3 bases spanning the gap. Germline V gene sequence: CDR1 SGHTA, CDR2 FQGNSA. DNA for the CDR3: TGTGCCAGCAGCTTTGACTCTGGGGCCAACGTCCTGACTTTC. Translating gives CASSFDSGANVLTF.

The chain uses TRBV30 and TRBJ2-5; 8 bases are shared with TRBD2. After removal of 0 bases from V and 2 bases from J, the junction contained 2 bases not matched to a gene. The CDR3 totals 14 residues. CDR1 GTSNPN and CDR2 SVGIG come from the germline V gene (reference sequence). The CDR3 here is CAWSVAGAQETQYF. In DNA form, the CDR3 reads TGTGCCTGGAGTGTAGCGGGGGCTCAAGAGACCCAGTACTTC.

Only one count was recorded for this clonotype. The chain is built from TRBV20-1 and TRBJ2-7; D remains unclear. Trimming took off 6 bases at V and 2 bases at J, with 14 bases between the two ends. This CDR3 comprises 13 residues. Germline CDR1 is DFQATT and CDR2 is SNEGSKA (reference sequence). In DNA, the CDR3 is TGCAGTGCCCCTGCTACTGCGACCTACGAGCAGTACTTC. It yields the protein CSAPATATYEQYF.

This chain uses TRBV6-2 or TRBV6-3 with TRBJ1-2; TRBD1 agrees at 7 bases. CDR1 and CDR2 from the germline V gene are MNHEY and SVGEGT. V trimming: 6 bases; J trimming: 8 bases; junction bases outside the gene matches: 9. This CDR3 has 13 amino acids. The CDR3 DNA sequence: TGTGCCAGCAGGGACAGGCGGGTTCAAGGCTACACCTTC. It translates to CASRDRRVQGYTF.

This sequence joins TRBV10-3 and TRBJ1-2; D might be TRBD1 (6 bases). The CDR3 has 15 amino acids. The V gene lost 1 base and the J gene lost 2 bases, with 11 bases spanning the gap. Germline-derived CDR1 and CDR2 are ENHRY and SYGVKD. This CDR3 reads CAISEWSDRNYGYTF. The CDR3 DNA sequence: TGTGCCATCAGTGAGTGGTCCGACAGGAACTATGGCTACACCTTC.